This entry concerns a single TCR beta chain. Its antigen specificity is not known. Base qualities are not provided; no much larger clone lies one nucleotide away. The source of the sample is a study of graft-versus-host responses after intestinal transplantation (dated by TCRdb to the early 2020s). Turning to the overall study: The transplants that recipients got were multivisceral, liver-intestinal, or isolated intestinal. Rather than being sequenced by the commercial service, samples from a few later patients were sequenced in-house on an Illumina MiSeq and processed with MiXCR. Donor T cell macrochimerism was defined as a peak of at least 4% donor T cells among recipient peripheral blood mononuclear cells. The cohort enrolled some 23 intestinal transplant recipients including one retransplant, and a few patients lacking pretransplant specimens were excluded. All recipients received anti-thymocyte globulin induction followed by maintenance tacrolimus and steroids for around 3 years. Graft-versus-host and host-versus-graft alloreactive T cell clones were tracked in the graft, circulation and bone marrow after intestinal transplantation using bulk TCR-beta CDR3 sequencing. To identify alloreactive clones, pre-transplant mixed lymphocyte reaction products were sequenced and then compared with unstimulated pre-transplant donor and recipient T cells.

Overall study results and their limits: GvH clones were detected in recipient bone marrow, and some appeared earlier in ileal mucosa or blood, consistent with an intestinal mucosal origin. Peak levels of circulating GvH clones were associated with declines in HvG clones early after transplant. In the allografts of patients with donor T cell macrochimerism, GvH to HvG T cell clonal ratios were high. The conclusions were limited by the relatively low number and heterogeneity of the intestinal transplant patients.

Clipping removes 10 bases from V and 3 bases from J, with 13 as the unmatched junction base count. Sequences LNHDA (CDR1) and SQIVND (CDR2) are obtained from the germline V gene (reference sequence). The CDR3 runs 15 amino acids, cysteine and phenylalanine included. Kept here is only the CDR3 DNA, which spans 45 bases and is read in frame from base 1. Libraries were constructed by the immunoSEQ multiplex PCR assay. For most patients, genomic DNA was subjected to high-throughput TCR-beta CDR3 sequencing by Adaptive Biotechnologies. The authors' pipeline ran thus. Adaptive's ImmunoSEQ software supplied the TCR sequencing data for 18 patients, while MiXCR and VDJtools were used to process a few other patients. Because the origin of CDR3 nucleotide sequences shared between donor and recipient could not be assigned, those sequences were removed. Alloreactive clones required at least 2-fold expansion over unstimulated cells and minimum CFSE-low frequency of 0.002% (template counts) or 0.001% (read counts). Clones were considered mappable if detected in sequenced pre-transplant spleen, lymph node, or MLR CFSE-low populations of the donor or recipient. The cumulative frequency of alloreactive clones was calculated as a percentage of all sequences, weighted by copy number. Entries here come from immuneACCESS through TCRdb and include only in-frame sequences with V and J called. Some clones fail to appear in such tables; in the studies checked, an unresolved V gene covers under half of the shortfall, and the cause of the remainder is unknown. D and trimming come from the DNA, and the V and J calls and clone size come from that table. The sample table shows about 47,000 clones, and 90% to 95% are seen once. Approximately 6% of the sample is taken by the ten largest.

In the first month after transplant, blood samples were collected up to 4 times, and after that at least monthly when available. The sample in question was PBMCs, obtained approximately 740 days after a first intestinal transplant, on the day of a second. The chain is encoded by TRBV19 joined to TRBJ2-3; TRBD1 lines up with 7 middle nucleotides. The TCR originated in a human patient who received an intestinal transplant, so some T cells may come from the graft donor. Here is the DNA: TGTGCCACAAAAGGGGGCGACGCTCAAACAGATACGCAGTATTTT. Its product reads: CATKGGDAQTDTQYF.